Here is one T cell receptor beta chain with its context. Repertoires were generated with immunoSEQ multiplex PCR, while TCRdb's copy carries only in-frame clones and drops some. The sample includes 200,000 to 300,000 clones, 80% to 90% of them seen just once. This sample was included in a study of blood T cell repertoires in COVID-19. Germline V lookup: CDR1 MGHRA, CDR2 YSYEKL. There are 17 residues in the CDR3. V was pared by 3 bases and J by 4 bases, with 21 bases between. The sequence was collected from a woman between 35 and 50 years old with acute or convalescent COVID-19. Specimen: peripheral blood. The V and J genes are TRBV4-1 and TRBJ1-2; D is uncertain. CDR3 sequence reads: CASSHAYGRRVFYGYTF. In nucleotides, the CDR3 is TGCGCCAGCAGCCATGCTTACGGCAGGCGGGTCTTCTATGGCTACACCTTC.